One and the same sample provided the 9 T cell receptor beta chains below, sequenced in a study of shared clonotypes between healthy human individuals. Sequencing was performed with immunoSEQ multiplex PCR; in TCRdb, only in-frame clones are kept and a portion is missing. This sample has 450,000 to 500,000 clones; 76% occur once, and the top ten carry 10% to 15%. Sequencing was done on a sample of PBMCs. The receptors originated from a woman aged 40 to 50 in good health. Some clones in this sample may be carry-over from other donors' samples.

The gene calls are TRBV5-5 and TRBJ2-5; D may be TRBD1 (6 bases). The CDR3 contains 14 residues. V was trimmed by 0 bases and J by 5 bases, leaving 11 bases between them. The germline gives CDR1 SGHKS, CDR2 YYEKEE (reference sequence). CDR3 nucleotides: TGTGCCAGCAGCTTGGTTTCAGGGGTGGAGACCCAGTACTTC. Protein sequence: CASSLVSGVETQYF.

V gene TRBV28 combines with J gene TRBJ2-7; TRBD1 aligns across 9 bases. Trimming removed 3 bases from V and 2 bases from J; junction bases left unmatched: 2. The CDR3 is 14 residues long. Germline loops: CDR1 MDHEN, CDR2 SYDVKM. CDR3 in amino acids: CASSLGQGPYEQYF. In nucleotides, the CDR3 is TGTGCCAGCAGTTTGGGACAGGGCCCCTACGAGCAGTACTTC. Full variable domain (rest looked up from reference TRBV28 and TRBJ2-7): DVKVTQSSRYLVKRTGEKVFLECVQDMDHENMFWYRQDPGLGLRLIYFSYDVKMKEKGDIPEGYSVSREKKERFSLILESASTNQTSMYLCASSLGQGPYEQYFGPGTRLTVT.

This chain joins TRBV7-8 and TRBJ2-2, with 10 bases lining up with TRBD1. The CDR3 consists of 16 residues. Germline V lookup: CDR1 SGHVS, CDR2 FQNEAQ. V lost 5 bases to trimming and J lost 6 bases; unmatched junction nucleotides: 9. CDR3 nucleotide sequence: TGTGCCAGCAGCCAGGGACAGGGGATTGGTGCCGGGGAGCTGTTTTTT. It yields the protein CASSQGQGIGAGELFF.

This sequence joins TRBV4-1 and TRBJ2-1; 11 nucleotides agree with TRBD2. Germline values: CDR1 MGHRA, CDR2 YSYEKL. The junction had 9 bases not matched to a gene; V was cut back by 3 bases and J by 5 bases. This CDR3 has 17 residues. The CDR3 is CASSHRIAGGPHNEQFF. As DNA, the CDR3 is TGCGCCAGCAGCCACCGAATAGCGGGAGGGCCTCACAATGAGCAGTTCTTC.

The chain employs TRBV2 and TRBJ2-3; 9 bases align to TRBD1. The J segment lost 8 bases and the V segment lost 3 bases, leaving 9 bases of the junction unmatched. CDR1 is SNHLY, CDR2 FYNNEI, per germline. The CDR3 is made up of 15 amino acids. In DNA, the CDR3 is TGTGCCAGCAGTGAGATGGGACAGGGTGTTGGTACGCAGTATTTT. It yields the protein CASSEMGQGVGTQYF. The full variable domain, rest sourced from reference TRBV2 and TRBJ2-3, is EPEVTQTPSHQVTQMGQEVILRCVPISNHLYFYWYRQILGQKVEFLVSFYNNEISEKSEIFDDQFSVERPDGSNFTLKIRSTKLEDSAMYFCASSEMGQGVGTQYFGPGTRLTVL.

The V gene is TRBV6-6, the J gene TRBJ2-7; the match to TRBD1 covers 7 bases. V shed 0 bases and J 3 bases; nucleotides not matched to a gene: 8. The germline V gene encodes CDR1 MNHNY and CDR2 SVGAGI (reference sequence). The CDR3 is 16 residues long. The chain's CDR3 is CASSYSLGQENYEQYF. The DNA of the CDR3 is TGTGCCAGCAGTTACTCTCTCGGACAGGAAAACTACGAGCAGTACTTC.

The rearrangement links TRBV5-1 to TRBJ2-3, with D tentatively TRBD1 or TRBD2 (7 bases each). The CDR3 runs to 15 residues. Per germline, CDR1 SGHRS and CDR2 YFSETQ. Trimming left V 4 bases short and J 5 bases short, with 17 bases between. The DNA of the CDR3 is TGCGCCAGCAGCAGGGGGCGGGAGAGTAGAGATACGCAGTATTTT. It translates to CASSRGRESRDTQYF.

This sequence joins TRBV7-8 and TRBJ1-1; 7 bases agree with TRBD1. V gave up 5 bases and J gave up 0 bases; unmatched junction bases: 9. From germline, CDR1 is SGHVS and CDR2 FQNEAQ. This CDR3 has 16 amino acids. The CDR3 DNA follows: TGTGCCAGCAGCCCCAGGGACAGCCGGGTGAACACTGAAGCTTTCTTT. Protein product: CASSPRDSRVNTEAFF.

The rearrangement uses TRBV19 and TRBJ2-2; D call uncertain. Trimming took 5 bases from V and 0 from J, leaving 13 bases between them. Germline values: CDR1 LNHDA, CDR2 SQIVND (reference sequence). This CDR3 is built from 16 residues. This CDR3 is CASSPRPTPNTGELFF. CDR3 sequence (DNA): TGTGCCAGTAGTCCCCGACCAACACCGAACACCGGGGAGCTGTTTTTT.